The source of this TCR beta chain is a study of blood T cell repertoires in COVID-19. Study summary: The United States, Italy and Spain were the sources of the acute and convalescent COVID-19 samples. Nucleic acid was either cDNA or gDNA, and it came from T cells, B-cell-depleted T cells, or PBMCs.

As handled by the study authors: Nucleated cell counts were estimated from reference gene primer amplification. TCRdb's table, derived via immunoSEQ multiplex PCR, lists solely in-frame clones and lacks some. That table supplies the V and J calls and clone size; D and trimming were determined from the DNA. The sample records roughly 160,000 clones, approximately 81% being singletons. This clone was detected once. Germline V CDR1 and CDR2: SGHAT, FQNNGV. The CDR3 runs to 15 residues. V was trimmed by 1 base and J by 0 bases, leaving 9 bases between them. Input material: peripheral blood. This TCR was sampled from a woman of 80 years or more with active or convalescent COVID-19. The rearrangement links TRBV11-2 to TRBJ1-2; D might be TRBD1 (6 bases). CDR3 DNA: TGTGCCAGCAGCTTAGGGTGGACAGCTAACTATGGCTACACCTTC. It is translated as CASSLGWTANYGYTF.